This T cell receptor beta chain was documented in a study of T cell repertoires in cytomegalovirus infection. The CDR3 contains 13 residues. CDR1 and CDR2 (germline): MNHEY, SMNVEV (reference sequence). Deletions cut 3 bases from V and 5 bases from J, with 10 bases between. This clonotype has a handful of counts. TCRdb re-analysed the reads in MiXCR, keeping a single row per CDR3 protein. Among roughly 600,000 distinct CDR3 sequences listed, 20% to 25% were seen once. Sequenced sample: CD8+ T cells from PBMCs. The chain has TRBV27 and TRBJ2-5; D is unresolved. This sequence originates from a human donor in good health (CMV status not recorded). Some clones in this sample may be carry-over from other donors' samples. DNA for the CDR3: TGTGCCAGCAGTTTCCGGTACTGGGAGACCCAGTACTTC. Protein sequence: CASSFRYWETQYF.